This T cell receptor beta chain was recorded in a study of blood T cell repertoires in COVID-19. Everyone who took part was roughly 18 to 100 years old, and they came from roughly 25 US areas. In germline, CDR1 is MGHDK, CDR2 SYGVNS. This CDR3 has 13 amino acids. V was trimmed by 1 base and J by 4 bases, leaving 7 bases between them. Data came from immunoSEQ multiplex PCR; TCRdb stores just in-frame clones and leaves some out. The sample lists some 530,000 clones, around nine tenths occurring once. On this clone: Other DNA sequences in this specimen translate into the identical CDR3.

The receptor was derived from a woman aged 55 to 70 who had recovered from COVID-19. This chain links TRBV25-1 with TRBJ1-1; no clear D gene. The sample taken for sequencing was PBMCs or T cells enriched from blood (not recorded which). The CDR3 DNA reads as TGTGCCAGCAGTGAATCAGGAGGCACTGAAGCTTTCTTT. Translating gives CASSESGGTEAFF. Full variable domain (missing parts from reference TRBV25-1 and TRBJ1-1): EADIYQTPRYLVIGTGKKITLECSQTMGHDKMYWYQQDPGMELHLIHYSYGVNSTEKGDLSSESTVSRIRTEHFPLTLESARPSHTSQYLCASSESGGTEAFFGQGTRLTVV.